A single T cell receptor (beta chain) is shown here with its context. V lost 0 bases to trimming and J lost 7 bases, with 10 bases between them. Per germline, CDR1 MNHNY and CDR2 SVGAGI (reference sequence). CDR3 size: 15 residues. This sample was included in a study of blood T cell repertoires in COVID-19. In the study overall: COVID-19 samples, acute and convalescent, were from the United States, Italy and Spain.

Authors' methods: Researchers report that nucleated cell counts were estimated from reference gene primer amplification. Using immunoSEQ multiplex PCR, the repertoire was profiled, and TCRdb retains in-frame clones only, with some absent. V and J calls and clone size are given by that table; D and trimming were obtained from the DNA. Of about 130,000 clones in the sample, about 80% were seen once. The rearrangement joins TRBV6-6 to TRBJ1-6; D possibly corresponds to TRBD1 (5 bases). This receptor was obtained from a human donor in a cohort sampled during active COVID-19. The sequenced material came from peripheral blood. In DNA, the CDR3 is TGTGCCAGCAGTTACTCGCAGCCAGGGAATTCACCCCTCCACTTT. It specifies CASSYSQPGNSPLHF.